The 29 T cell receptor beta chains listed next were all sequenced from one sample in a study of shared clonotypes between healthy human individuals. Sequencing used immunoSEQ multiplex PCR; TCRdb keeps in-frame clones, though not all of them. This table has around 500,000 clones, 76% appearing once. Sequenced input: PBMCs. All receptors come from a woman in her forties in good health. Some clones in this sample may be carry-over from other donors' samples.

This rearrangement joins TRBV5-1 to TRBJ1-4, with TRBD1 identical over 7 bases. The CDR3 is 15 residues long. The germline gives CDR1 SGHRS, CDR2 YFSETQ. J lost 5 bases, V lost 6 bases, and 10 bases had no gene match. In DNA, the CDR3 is TGCGCCAGCACTTCATCCGGGACAGCAAATGAAAAACTGTTTTTT. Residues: CASTSSGTANEKLFF.

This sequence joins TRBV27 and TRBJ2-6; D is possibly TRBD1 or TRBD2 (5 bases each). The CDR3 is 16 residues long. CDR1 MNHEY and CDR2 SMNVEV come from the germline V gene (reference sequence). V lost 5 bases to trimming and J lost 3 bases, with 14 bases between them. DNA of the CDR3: TGTGCCAGCAGTCTACACTCAGGGAGTGGGGCCAACGTCCTGACTTTC. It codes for CASSLHSGSGANVLTF.

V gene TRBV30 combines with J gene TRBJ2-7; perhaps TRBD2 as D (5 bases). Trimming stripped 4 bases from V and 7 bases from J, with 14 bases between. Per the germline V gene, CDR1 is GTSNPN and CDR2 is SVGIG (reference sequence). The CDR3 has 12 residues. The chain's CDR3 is CAWTRGPNEQYF. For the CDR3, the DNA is TGTGCCTGGACCCGAGGGCCAAATGAGCAGTACTTC.

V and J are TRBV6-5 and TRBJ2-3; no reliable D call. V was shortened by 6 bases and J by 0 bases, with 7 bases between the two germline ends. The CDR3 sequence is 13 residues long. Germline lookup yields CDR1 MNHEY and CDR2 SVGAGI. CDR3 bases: TGTGCCAGCAGAAAAACTAGCACAGATACGCAGTATTTT. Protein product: CASRKTSTDTQYF.

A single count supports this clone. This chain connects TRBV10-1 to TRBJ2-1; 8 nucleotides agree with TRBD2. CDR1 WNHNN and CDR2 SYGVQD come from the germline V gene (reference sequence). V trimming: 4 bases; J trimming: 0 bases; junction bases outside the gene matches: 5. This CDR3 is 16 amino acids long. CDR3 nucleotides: TGCGCCAGCAGTGTGTTAGCGGGGAGCTCCTACAATGAGCAGTTCTTC. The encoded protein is CASSVLAGSSYNEQFF.

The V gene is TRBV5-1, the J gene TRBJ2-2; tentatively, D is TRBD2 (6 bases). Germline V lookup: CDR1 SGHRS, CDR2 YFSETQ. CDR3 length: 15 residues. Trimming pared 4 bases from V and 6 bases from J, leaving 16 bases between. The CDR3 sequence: CASSPRPGTSGELFF. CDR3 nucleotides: TGCGCCAGCAGCCCCCGCCCTGGGACTTCCGGGGAGCTGTTTTTT.

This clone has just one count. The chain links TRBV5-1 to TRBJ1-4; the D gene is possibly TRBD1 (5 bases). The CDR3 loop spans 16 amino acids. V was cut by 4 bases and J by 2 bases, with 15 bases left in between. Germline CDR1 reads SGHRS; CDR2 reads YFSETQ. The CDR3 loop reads CASSPGWGETNEKLFF. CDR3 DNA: TGCGCCAGCAGCCCGGGATGGGGGGAGACTAATGAAAAACTGTTTTTT.

CDR3 DNA sequence: TGTGCCAGCAGCTCCTCCGGCCCGGCGGGGAGACGGGTGAGTGAGCAGTTCTTC. This gives the protein CASSSSGPAGRRVSEQFF. The J gene is TRBJ2-1, the V gene TRBV11-3; D may be TRBD2 (6 bases). This CDR3 contains 18 residues. V lost 4 bases and J lost 9, with 28 bases in between. Germline CDR1 reads SGHNT; CDR2 reads YENEEA.

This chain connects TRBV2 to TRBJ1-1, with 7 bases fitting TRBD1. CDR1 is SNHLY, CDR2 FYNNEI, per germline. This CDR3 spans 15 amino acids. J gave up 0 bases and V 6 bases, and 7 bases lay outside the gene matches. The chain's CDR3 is CASRGGDSLNTEAFF. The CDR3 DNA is TGTGCCAGCAGGGGGGGGGACAGCCTGAACACTGAAGCTTTCTTT.

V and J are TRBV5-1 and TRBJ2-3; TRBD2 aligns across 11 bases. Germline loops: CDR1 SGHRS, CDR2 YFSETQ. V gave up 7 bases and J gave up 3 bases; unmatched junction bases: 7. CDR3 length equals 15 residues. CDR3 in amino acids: CASGELAGVTDTQYF. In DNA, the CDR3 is TGCGCCAGCGGGGAACTAGCGGGAGTGACAGATACGCAGTATTTT.

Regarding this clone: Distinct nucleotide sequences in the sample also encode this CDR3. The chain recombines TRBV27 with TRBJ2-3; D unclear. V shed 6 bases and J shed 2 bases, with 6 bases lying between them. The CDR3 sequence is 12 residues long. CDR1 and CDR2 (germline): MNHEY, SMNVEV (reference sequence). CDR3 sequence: CASRGSTDTQYF. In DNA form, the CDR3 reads TGTGCCAGCAGGGGGTCCACAGATACGCAGTATTTT.

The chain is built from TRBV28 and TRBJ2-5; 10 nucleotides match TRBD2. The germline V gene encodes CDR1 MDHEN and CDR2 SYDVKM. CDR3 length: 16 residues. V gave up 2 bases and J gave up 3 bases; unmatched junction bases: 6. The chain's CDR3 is CASSLGASGSKETQYF. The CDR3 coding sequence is TGTGCCAGCAGTTTAGGGGCTAGCGGGAGTAAAGAGACCCAGTACTTC.

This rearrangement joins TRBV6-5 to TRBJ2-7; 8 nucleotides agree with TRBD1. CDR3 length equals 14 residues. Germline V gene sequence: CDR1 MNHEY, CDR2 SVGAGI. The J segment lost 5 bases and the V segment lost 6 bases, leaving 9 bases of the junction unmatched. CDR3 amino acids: CASRSTGDKNEQYF. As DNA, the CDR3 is TGTGCCAGCAGGTCGACAGGGGATAAGAACGAGCAGTACTTC.

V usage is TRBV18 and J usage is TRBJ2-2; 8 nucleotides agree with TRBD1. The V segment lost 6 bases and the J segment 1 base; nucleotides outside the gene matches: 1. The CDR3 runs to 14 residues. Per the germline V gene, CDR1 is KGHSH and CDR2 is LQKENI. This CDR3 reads CASSGTGNTGELFF. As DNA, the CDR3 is TGTGCCAGCTCCGGGACAGGGAACACCGGGGAGCTGTTTTTT.

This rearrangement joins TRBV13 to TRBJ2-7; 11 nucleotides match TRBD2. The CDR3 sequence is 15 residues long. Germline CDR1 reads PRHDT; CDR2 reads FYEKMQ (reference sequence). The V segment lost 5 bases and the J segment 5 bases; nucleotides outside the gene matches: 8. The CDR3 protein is CASSKVTSGSNEQYF. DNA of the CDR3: TGTGCCAGCAGCAAGGTAACTAGCGGGAGTAACGAGCAGTACTTC.

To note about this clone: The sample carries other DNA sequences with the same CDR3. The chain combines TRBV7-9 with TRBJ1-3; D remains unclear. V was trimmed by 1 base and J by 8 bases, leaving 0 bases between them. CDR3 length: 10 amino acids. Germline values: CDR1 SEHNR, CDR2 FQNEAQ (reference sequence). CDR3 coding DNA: TGTGCCAGCAGCTTAGACACCATATATTTT. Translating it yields CASSLDTIYF.

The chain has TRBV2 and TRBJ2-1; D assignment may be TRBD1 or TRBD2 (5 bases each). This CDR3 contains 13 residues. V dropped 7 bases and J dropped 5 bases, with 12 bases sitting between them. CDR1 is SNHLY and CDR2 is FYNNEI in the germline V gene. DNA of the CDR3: TGTGCCAGCACCCAAAGGGGACACAATGAGCAGTTCTTC. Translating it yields CASTQRGHNEQFF.

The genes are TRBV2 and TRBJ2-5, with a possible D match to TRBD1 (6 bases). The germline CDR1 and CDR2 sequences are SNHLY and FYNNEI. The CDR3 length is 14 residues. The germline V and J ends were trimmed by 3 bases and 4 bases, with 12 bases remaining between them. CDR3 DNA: TGTGCCAGCAGTGATCGGACAGACCGAGAGACCCAGTACTTC. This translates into CASSDRTDRETQYF.

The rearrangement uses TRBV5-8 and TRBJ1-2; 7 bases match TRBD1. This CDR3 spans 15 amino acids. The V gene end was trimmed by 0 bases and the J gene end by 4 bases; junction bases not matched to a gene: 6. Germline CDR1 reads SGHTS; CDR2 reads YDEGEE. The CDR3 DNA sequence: TGTGCCAGCAGCTTGGTGAGGGGGCTCGCCTATGGCTACACCTTC. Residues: CASSLVRGLAYGYTF.

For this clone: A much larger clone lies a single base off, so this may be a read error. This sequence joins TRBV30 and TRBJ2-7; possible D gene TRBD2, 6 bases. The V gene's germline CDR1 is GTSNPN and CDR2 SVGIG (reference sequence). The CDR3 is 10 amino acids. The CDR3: CAFGGFEKYF. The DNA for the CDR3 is TGTGCCTTTGGGGGGTTCGAGAAGTACTTC. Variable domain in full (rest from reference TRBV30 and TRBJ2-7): SQTIHQWPATLVQPVGSPLSLECTVEGTSNPNLYWYRQAAGRGLQLLFYSVGIGQISSEVPQNLSASRPQDRQFILSSKKLLLSDSGFYLCAFGGFEKYFGPGTRLTVT.

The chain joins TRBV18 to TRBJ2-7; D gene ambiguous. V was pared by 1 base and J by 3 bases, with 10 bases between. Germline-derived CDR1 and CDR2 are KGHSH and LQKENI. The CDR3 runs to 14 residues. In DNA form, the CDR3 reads TGTGCCAGCTCACCACGAAGAGAGAGCTACGAGCAGTACTTC. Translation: CASSPRRESYEQYF.

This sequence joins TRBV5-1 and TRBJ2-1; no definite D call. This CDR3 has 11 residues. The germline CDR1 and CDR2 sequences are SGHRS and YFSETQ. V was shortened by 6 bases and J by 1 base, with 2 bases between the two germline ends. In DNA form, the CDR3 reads TGCGCCAGCAAGTCCTACAATGAGCAGTTCTTC. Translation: CASKSYNEQFF.

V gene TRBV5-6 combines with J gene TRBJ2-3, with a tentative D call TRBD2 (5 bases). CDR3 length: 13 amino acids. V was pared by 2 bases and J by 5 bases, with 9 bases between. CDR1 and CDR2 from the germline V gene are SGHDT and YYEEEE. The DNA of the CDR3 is TGTGCCAGCAGCTTAATAGCGCAAGATACGCAGTATTTT. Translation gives CASSLIAQDTQYF.

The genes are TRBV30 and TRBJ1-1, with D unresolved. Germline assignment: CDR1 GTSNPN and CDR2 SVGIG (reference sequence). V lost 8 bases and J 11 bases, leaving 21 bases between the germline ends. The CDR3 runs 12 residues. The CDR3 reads CAGESPPGIAFF. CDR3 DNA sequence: TGTGCCGGGGAATCCCCCCCCGGGATCGCTTTCTTT.

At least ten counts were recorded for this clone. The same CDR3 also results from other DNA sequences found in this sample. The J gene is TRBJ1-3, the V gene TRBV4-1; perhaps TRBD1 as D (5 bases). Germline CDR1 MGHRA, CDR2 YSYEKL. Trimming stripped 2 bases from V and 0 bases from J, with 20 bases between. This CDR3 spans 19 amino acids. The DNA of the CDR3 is TGCGCCAGCAGCCAATTATTCACTCTTCGGGACCTCTCTGGAAACACCATATATTTT. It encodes CASSQLFTLRDLSGNTIYF.

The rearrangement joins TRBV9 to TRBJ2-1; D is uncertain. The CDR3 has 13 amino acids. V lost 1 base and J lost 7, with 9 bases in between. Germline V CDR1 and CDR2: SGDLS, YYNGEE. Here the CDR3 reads CASSVSRSNEQFF. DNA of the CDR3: TGTGCCAGCAGCGTATCACGGTCAAATGAGCAGTTCTTC.

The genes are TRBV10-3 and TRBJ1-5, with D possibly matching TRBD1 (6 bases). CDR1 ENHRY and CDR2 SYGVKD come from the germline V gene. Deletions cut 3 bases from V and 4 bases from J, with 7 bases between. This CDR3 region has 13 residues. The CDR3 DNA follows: TGTGCCATCAGTGATGACAGGAATCAGCCCCAGCATTTT. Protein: CAISDDRNQPQHF.

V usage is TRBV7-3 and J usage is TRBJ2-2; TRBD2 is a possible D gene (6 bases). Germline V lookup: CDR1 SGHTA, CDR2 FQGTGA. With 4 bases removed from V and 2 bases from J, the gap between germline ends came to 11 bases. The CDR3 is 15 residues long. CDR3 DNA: TGTGCCAGCAGCTCGGGACTGGGCAACACCGGGGAGCTGTTTTTT. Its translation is CASSSGLGNTGELFF.

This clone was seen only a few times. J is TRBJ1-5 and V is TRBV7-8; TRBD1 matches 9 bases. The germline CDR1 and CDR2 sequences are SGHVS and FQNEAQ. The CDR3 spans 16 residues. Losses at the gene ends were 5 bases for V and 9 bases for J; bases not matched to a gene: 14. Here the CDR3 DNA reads TGTGCCAGCAGCGGTCCGGGACAGGGCCGTGGAGGGCCCCAGCATTTT. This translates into CASSGPGQGRGGPQHF. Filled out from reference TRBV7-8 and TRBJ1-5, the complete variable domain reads GAGVSQSPRYKVAKRGQDVALRCDPISGHVSLFWYQQALGQGPEFLTYFQNEAQLDKSGLPSDRFFAERPEGSVSTLKIQRTQQEDSAVYLCASSGPGQGRGGPQHFGDGTRLSIL.